The clone carrying this TCR beta chain was seen repeatedly, ten times or more. The antigen remains undetermined. The source of the sample is a study of T cells in Graves' hyperthyroidism and ophthalmopathy. Germline V gene data show CDR1 as SNHLY and CDR2 as FYNNEI. The CDR3 sequence is 13 residues long. The V end was cut by 5 bases, the J end by 4 bases, with 11 bases between. Overall study results and limits: Blood also showed most of the thyroid clonotypes that were expanded above 0.001.

The study left out patients who had uncontrolled infection, other autoimmune disease, pregnancy or lactation. RNA transcripts gave rise to amplified TCR beta CDR3 regions. A first-round RT-PCR of the TCR CDR3 used the HTBI primer set. A single record per CDR3 protein comes from TCRdb applying MiXCR to the multiplex PCR reads. The sample carries around 580,000 distinct CDR3 sequences, about half recorded once. The sequence derives from a woman between 18 and 29 years old with Graves' hyperthyroidism. The J gene is TRBJ1-2, the V gene TRBV2, with a weak D call TRBD1 (5 bases). Sequences were obtained from peripheral blood or thyroid tissue (not recorded which). The CDR3 loop reads CASSRQTLYGYTF. In DNA, the CDR3 is TGTGCCAGCAGTAGACAGACCCTCTATGGCTACACCTTC.